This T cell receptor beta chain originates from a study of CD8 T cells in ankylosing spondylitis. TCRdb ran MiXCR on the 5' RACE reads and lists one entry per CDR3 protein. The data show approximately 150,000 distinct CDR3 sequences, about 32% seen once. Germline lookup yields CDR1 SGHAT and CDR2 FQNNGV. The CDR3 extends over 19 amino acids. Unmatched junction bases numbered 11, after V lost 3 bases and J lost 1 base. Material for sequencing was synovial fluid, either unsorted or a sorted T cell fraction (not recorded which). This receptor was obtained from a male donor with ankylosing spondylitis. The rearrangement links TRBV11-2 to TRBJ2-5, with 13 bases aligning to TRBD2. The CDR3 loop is CASSFPGLAGEPPQETQYF. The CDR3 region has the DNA TGTGCCAGCAGCTTTCCCGGACTAGCGGGGGAGCCTCCCCAAGAGACCCAGTACTTC.